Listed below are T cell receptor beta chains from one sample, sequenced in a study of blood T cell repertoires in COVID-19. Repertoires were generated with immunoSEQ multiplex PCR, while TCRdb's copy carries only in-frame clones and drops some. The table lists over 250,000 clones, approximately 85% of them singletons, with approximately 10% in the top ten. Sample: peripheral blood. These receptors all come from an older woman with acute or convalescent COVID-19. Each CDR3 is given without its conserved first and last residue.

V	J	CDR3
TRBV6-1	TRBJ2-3	ASSEDGSSTDTQY
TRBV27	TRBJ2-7	ASSLTGSRREQY
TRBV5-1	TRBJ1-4	ASSLVGPGDEKLF
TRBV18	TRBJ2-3	ASSAVTGGADTQY
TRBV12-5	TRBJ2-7	ASGRDRVHEQY
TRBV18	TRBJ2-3	ASSPPPTVGTQY
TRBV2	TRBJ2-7	ASSEADWGRRYYEQY
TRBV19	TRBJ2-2	AGRLTGGTGELF
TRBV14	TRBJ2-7	ASAIGQGPYEQY
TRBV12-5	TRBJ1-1	ASGLTGDEAF
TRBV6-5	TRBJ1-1	ASRTTSDMGAF
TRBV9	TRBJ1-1	ASSVGTGGWTEAF
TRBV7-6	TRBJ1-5	ASSPTGGGSNQPQH
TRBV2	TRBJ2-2	ASSEWQMAGELF
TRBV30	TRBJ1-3	AWSTTGNGNTIY
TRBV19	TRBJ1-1	ASSIGQNTEAF
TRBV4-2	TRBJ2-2	ASRGGGPTNTGELF
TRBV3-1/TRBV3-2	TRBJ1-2	ASSQGQGDSGYT
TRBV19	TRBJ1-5	ASTRAGRDQPQH
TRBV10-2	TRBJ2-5	ASSQQGPETQY
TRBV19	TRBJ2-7	ASSIVWASGNYEQY
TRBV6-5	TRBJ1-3	ASSPTGISGNTIY
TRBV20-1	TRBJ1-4	SASSRTSDEKLF
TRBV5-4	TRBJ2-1	ASSSLYNEQF
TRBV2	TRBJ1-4	ASSTQEPGGEKLF
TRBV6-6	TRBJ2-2	ASTGGGTGELF
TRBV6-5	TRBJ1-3	ASSGETGNTIY
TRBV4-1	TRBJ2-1	ASSQETSAPNEQF
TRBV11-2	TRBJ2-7	ASSLLLTTYEQY
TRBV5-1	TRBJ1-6	ASSTDRGNSPLH
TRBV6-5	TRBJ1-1	ASNTGGGVNTEAF
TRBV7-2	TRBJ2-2	ASSLDSGNTGELF
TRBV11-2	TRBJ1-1	ASSLDPFYTEAF
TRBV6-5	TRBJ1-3	ASKSISGNTIY
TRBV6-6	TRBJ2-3	ASSLGLAGGSTDTQY
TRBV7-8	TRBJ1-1	ASSLLGQGYTEAF
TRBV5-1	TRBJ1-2	ASSLMADSGYT
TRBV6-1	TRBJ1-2	ASSEGHRVPTNYGYT
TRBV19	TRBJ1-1	ASSWGGQNTEAF
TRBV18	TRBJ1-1	ASSQQGLNTEAF
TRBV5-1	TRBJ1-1	ASSLEENTEAF
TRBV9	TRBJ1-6	ASSVPGHASPLH
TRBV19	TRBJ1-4	ASSIQQGNEKLF
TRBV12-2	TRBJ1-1	ASRLWAPQGAEAF
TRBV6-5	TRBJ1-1	ASSYRTAEAF
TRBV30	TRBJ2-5	AWSVGQGYQETQY
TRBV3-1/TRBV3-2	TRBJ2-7	ASSQVREAEQY
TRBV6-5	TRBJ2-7	ASVNRALYYEQY
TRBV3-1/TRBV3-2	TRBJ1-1	ASSTRILRAPTNTEAF
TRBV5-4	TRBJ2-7	ASSSPTDRSYEQY
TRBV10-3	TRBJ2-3	AISEPGLADADTQY
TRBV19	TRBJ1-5	ASLSLGSGLRNQPQH